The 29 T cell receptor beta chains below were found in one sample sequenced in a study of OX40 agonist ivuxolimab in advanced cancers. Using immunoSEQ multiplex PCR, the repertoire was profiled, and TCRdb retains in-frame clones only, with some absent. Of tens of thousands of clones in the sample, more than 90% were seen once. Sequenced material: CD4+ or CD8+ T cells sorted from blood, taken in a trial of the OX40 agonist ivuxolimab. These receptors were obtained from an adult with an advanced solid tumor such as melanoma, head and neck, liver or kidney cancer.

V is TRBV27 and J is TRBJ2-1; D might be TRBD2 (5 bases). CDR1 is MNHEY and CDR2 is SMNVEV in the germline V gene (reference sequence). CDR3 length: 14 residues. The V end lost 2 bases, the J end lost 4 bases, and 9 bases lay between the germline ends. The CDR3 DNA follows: TGTGCCAGCAGTTTAGTGGGGAGATACAATGAGCAGTTCTTC. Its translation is CASSLVGRYNEQFF.

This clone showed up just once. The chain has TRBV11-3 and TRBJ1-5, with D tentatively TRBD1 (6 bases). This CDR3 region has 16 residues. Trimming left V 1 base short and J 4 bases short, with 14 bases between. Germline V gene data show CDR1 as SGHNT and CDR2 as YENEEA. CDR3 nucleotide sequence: TGTGCCAGCAGCTTAGGGAACAGGGTAGAAAATCAGCCCCAGCATTTT. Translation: CASSLGNRVENQPQHF.

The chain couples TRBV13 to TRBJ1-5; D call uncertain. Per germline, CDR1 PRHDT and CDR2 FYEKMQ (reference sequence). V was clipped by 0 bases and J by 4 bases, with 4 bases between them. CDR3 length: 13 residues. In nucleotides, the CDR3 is TGTGCCAGCAGCTTAGGCCCTAATCAGCCCCAGCATTTT. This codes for CASSLGPNQPQHF.

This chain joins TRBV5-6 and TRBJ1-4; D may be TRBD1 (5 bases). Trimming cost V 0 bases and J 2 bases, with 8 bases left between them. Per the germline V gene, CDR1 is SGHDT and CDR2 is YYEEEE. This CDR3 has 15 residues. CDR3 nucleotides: TGTGCCAGCAGCTTGGTTGGGGGGACTAATGAAAAACTGTTTTTT. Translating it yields CASSLVGGTNEKLFF.

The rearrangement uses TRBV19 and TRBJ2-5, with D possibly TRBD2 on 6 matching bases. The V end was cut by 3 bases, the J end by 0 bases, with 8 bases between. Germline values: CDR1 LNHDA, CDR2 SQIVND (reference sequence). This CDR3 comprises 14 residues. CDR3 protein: CASSIWRDQETQYF. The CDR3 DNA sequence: TGTGCCAGTAGTATTTGGAGGGACCAAGAGACCCAGTACTTC.

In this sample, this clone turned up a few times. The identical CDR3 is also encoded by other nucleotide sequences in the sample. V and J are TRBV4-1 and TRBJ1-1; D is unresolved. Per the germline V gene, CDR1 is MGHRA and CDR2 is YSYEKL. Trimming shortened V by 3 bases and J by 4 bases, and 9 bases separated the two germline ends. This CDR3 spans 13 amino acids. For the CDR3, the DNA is TGCGCCAGCAGCCAGGTCGGAGGCACTGAAGCTTTCTTT. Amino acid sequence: CASSQVGGTEAFF.

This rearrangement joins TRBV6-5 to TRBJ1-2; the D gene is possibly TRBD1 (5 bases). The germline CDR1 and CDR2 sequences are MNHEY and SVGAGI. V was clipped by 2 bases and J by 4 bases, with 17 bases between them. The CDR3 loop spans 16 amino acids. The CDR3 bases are TGTGCCAGCAGTTACACGGTCGGGGGGGGGACCTATGGCTACACCTTC. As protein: CASSYTVGGGTYGYTF.

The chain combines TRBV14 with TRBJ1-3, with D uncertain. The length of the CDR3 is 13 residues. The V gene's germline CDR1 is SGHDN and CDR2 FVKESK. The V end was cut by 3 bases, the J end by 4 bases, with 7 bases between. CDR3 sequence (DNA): TGTGCCAGCAGCCAGTACCAAGGAAACACCATATATTTT. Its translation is CASSQYQGNTIYF.

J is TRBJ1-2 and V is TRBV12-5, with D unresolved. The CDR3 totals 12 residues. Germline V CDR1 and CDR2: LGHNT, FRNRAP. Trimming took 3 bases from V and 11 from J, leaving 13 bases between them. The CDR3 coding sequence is TGTGCTAGTGGTTTTATGCAGGAGAGGTACACCTTC. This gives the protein CASGFMQERYTF.

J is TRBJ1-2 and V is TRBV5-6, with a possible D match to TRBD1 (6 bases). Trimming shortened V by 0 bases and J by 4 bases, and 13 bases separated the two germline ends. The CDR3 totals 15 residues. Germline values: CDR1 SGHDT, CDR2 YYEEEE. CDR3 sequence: CASSLGTGGGYGYTF. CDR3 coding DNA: TGTGCCAGCAGCTTGGGAACGGGGGGCGGCTATGGCTACACCTTC. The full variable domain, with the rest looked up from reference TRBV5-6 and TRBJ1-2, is DAGVTQSPTHLIKTRGQQVTLRCSPKSGHDTVSWYQQALGQGPQFIFQYYEEEERQRGNFPDRFSGHQFPNYSSELNVNALLLGDSALYLCASSLGTGGGYGYTFGSGTRLTVV.

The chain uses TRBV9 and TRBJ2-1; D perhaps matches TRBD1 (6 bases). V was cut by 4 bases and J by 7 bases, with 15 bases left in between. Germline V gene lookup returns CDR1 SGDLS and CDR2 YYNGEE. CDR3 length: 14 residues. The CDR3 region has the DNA TGTGCCAGCAGCATTTACAGGGAGTTGAATGAGCAGTTCTTC. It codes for CASSIYRELNEQFF.

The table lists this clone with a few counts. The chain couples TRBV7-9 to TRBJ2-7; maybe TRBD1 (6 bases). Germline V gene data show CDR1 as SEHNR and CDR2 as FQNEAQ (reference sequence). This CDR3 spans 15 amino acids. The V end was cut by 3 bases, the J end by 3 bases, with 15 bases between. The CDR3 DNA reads TGTGCCAGCAGCTTTGTTCAGGGGAGTTTCTACGAGCAGTACTTC. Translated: CASSFVQGSFYEQYF.

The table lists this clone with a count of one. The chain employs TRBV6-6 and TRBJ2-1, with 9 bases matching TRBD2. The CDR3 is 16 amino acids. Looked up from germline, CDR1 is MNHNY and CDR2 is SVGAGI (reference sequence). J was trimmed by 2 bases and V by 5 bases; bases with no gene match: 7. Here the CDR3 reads CASSNGAGGPYNEQFF. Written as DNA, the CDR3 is TGTGCCAGCAGTAACGGAGCGGGGGGTCCCTACAATGAGCAGTTCTTC.

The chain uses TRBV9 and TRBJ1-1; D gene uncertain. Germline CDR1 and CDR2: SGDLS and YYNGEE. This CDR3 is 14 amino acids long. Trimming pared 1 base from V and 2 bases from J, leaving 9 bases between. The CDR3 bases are TGTGCCAGCAGCGTAACCCCCTTCAACACTGAAGCTTTCTTT. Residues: CASSVTPFNTEAFF.

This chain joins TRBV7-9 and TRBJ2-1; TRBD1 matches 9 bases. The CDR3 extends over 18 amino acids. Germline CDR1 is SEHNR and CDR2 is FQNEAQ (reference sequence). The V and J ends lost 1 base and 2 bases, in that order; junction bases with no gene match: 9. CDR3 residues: CASSLVVMTGGTYNEQFF. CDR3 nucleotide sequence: TGTGCCAGCAGCTTAGTTGTGATGACAGGGGGGACCTACAATGAGCAGTTCTTC.

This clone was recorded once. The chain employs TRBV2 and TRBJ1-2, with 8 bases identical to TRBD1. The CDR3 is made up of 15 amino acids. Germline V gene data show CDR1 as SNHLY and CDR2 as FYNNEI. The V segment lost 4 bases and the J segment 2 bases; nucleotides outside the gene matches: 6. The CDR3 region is CASSGTGITNYGYTF. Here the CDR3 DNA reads TGTGCCAGCAGTGGGACAGGGATAACGAACTATGGCTACACCTTC.

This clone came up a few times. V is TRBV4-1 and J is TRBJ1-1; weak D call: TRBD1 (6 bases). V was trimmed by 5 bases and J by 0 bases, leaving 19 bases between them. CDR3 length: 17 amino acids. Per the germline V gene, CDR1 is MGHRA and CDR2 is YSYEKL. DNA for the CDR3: TGCGCCAGCAGCGACGCTACAACCGGGACACTGAACACTGAAGCTTTCTTT. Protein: CASSDATTGTLNTEAFF.

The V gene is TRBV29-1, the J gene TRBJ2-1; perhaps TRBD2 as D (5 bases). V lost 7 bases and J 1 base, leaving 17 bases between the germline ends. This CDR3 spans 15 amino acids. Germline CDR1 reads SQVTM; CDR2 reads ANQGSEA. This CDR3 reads CSGLFTDSSYNEQFF. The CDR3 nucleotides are TGCAGCGGACTGTTCACGGACTCTTCCTACAATGAGCAGTTCTTC.

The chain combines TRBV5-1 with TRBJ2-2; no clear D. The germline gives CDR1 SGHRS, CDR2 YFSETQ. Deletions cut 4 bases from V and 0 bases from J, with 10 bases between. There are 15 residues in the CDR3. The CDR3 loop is CASSPYPTNTGELFF. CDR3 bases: TGCGCCAGCAGCCCTTACCCTACGAACACCGGGGAGCTGTTTTTT. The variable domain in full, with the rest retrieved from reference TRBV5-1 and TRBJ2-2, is KAGVTQTPRYLIKTRGQQVTLSCSPISGHRSVSWYQQTPGQGLQFLFEYFSETQRNKGNFPGRFSGRQFSNSRSEMNVSTLELGDSALYLCASSPYPTNTGELFFGEGSRLTVL.

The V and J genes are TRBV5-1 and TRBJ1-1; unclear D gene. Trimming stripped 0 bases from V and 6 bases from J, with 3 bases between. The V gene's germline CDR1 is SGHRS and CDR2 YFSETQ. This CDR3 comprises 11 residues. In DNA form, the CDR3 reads TGCGCCAGCAGCTTGGGTCCTGAAGCTTTCTTT. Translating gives CASSLGPEAFF.

The CDR3 DNA reads as TGCGCCAGCAGCTTGACCGGGAGTAACTACGAGCAGTACTTC. As protein: CASSLTGSNYEQYF. The chain links TRBV4-1 to TRBJ2-7; perhaps TRBD2 as D (6 bases). This CDR3 contains 14 residues. Germline loops: CDR1 MGHRA, CDR2 YSYEKL. Between the trimmed V and J ends, which lost 5 bases and 3 bases, there was a span of 14 bases.

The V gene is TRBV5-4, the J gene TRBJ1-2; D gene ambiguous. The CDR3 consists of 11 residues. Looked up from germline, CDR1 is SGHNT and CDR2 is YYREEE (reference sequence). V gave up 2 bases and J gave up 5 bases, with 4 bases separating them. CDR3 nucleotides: TGTGCCAGCAGCTTTTGGTATGGCTACACCTTC. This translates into CASSFWYGYTF.

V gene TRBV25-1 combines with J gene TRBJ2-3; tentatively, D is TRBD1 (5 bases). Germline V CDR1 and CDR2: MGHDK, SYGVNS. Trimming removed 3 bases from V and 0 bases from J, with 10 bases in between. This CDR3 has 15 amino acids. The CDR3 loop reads CASSEDTPSTDTQYF. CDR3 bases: TGTGCCAGCAGTGAGGACACACCGAGCACAGATACGCAGTATTTT.

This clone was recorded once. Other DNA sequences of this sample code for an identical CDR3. In nucleotides, the CDR3 is TGTGCCAGCAGCTTAGGTTACAATGAGCAGTTCTTC. Translation gives CASSLGYNEQFF. The chain carries TRBV7-2 and TRBJ2-1, with no clear D. The germline CDR1 and CDR2 sequences are SGHTA and FQGNSA. The V end was cut by 1 base, the J end by 4 bases, with 2 bases between. The CDR3 length is 12 residues.

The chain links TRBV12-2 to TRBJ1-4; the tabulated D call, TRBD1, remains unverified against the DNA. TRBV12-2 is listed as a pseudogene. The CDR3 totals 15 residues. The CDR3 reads CASRGSTPTNEKLFF. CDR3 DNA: TGTGCAAGTCGCGGATCGACACCCACTAATGAAAAACTGTTTTTT.

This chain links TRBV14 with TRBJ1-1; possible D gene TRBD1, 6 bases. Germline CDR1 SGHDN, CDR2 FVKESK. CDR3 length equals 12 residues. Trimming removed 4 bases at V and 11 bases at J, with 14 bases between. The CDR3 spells CASSLGGLEAFF. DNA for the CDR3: TGTGCCAGCAGCCTGGGGGGCCTTGAGGCTTTCTTT.

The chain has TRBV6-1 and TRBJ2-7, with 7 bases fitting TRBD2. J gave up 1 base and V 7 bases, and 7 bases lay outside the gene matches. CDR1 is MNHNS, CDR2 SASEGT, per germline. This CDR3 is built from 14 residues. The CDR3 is CASIRGGLSYEQYF. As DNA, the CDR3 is TGTGCCAGCATCCGCGGGGGACTTTCCTACGAGCAGTACTTC.

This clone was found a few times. CDR3 DNA sequence: TGTGCCAGCAGACTCGAGGCAGGGGAGATAACCTTC. Amino acids: CASRLEAGEITF. This chain joins TRBV27 and TRBJ1-2; D possibly corresponds to TRBD1 (6 bases). CDR1 and CDR2 from the germline V gene are MNHEY and SMNVEV (reference sequence). The length of the CDR3 is 12 residues. The germline V and J ends were trimmed by 6 bases and 14 bases, with 19 bases remaining between them.

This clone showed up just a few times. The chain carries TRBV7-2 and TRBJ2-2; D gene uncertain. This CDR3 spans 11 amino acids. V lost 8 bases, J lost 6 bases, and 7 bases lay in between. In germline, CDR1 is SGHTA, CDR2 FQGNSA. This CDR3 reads CASYTAGELFF. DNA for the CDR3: TGTGCCAGCTATACCGCCGGGGAGCTGTTTTTT.